This T cell receptor beta chain was sequenced during a study of identical twins. Each CDR3 protein gets one entry after TCRdb re-called the 5' RACE reads with MiXCR. The sample gives approximately 890,000 distinct CDR3 sequences, 12% of which show up once; about 1.6% is in the top ten. Broader study findings: Cord blood's abundant beta clonotypes had fewer insertions, unlike memory repertoires.

Points on this clonotype: What it binds is unknown.

This sample also belongs to another study, concerning yellow fever vaccine responses in identical twins.

The specimen sequenced was PBMCs. This TCR was recovered from a woman under 30 in good health.

CDR3 sequence (DNA): TGTGCCAGCGCCCCAGACAGGTCTGGAAACACCATATATTTT. This sequence encodes CASAPDRSGNTIYF. This chain uses TRBV7-9 with TRBJ1-3; TRBD1 might be the D (6 bases). CDR1 is SEHNR and CDR2 is FQNEAQ in the germline V gene (reference sequence). The CDR3 totals 14 residues. The germline V and J ends were trimmed by 8 bases and 1 base, with 12 bases remaining between them.